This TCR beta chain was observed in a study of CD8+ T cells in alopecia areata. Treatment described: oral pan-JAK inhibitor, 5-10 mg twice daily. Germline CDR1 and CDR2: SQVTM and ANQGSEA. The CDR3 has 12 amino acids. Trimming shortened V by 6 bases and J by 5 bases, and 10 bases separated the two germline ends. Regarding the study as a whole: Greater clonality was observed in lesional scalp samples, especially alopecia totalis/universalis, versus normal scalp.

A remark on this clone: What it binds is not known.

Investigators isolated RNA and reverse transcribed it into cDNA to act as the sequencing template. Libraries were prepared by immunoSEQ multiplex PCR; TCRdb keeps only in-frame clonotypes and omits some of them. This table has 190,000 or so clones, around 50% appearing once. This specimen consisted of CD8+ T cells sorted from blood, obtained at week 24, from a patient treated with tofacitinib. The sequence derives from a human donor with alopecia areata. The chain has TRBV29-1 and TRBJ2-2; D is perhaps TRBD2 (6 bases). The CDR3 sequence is CSVSGWTGELFF. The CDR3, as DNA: TGCAGCGTGAGCGGGTGGACCGGGGAGCTGTTTTTT.